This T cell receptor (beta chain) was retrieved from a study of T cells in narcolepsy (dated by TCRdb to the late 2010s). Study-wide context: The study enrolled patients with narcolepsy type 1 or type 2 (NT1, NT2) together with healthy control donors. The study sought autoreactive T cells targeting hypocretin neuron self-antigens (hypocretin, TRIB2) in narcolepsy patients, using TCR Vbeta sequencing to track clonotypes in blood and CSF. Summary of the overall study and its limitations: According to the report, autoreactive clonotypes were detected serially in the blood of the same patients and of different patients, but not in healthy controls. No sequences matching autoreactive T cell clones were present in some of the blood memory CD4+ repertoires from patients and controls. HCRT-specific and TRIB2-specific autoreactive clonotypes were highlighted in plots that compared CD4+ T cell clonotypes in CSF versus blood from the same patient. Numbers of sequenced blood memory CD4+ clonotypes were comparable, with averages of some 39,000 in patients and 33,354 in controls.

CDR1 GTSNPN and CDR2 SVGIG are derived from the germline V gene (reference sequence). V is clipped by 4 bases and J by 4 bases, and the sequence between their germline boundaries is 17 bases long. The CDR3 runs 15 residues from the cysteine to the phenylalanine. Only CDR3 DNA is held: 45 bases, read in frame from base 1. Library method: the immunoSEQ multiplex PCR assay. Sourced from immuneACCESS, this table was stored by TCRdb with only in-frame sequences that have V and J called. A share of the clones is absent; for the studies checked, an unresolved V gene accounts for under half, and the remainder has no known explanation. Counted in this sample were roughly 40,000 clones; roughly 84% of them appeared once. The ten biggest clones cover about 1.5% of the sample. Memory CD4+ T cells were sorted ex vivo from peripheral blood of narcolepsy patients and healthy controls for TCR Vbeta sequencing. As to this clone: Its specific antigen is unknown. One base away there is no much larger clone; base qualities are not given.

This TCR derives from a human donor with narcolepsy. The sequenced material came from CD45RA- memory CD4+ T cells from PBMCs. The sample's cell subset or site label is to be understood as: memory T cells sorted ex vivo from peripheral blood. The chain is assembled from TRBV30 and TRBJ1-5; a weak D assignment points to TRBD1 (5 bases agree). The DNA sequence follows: TGTGCCTGGACCAACGCAGGGATACCGAATCAGCCCCAGCATTTT. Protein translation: CAWTNAGIPNQPQHF.